The next 24 T cell receptor beta chains were all read from a single sample in a study of T cell responses to AZD1222 COVID-19 vaccine. Clones were read by immunoSEQ multiplex PCR, and TCRdb kept only the in-frame ones, dropping some. The top ten clones hold roughly 1.7% of a sample with some 190,000 clones, more than 85% of them seen once. The source material was peripheral blood, sampled 28 days after the second AZD1222 dose. These receptor sequences come from an adult who received the AZD1222 COVID-19 vaccine.

The rearrangement uses TRBV10-2 and TRBJ1-5; 8 bases line up with TRBD1. Germline CDR1 WSHSY, CDR2 SAAADI. Germline trimming cut 6 bases from V and 2 bases from J; bases unmatched to any gene: 3. The CDR3 loop spans 14 amino acids. CDR3 loop: CASSETGGNQPQHF. The CDR3 DNA sequence: TGCGCCAGCAGCGAGACAGGGGGCAATCAGCCCCAGCATTTT.

This clone was picked up one time. V usage is TRBV29-1 and J usage is TRBJ2-7; a weak D match, TRBD1 (6 bases). This CDR3 spans 11 amino acids. The germline gives CDR1 SQVTM, CDR2 ANQGSEA. Trimming left V 7 bases short and J 5 bases short, with 12 bases between. In nucleotides, the CDR3 is TGCAGCGCCACACAGGGCCACGAGCAGTACTTC. Amino acid sequence: CSATQGHEQYF.

This clone has only one observation. This rearrangement joins TRBV11-2 to TRBJ1-2, with D perhaps matching TRBD1 (6 bases). This CDR3 comprises 13 residues. The germline V and J ends were trimmed by 0 bases and 13 bases, with 15 bases remaining between them. Per the germline V gene, CDR1 is SGHAT and CDR2 is FQNNGV. The CDR3 spells CASSLEGGYRFTF. CDR3 DNA sequence: TGTGCCAGCAGCTTAGAAGGGGGTTATAGGTTCACCTTC. Based on the CDR3 plus reference TRBV11-2 and TRBJ1-2, the full variable domain is EAGVAQSPRYKIIEKRQSVAFWCNPISGHATLYWYQQILGQGPKLLIQFQNNGVVDDSQLPKDRFSAERLKGVDSTLKIQPAKLEDSAVYLCASSLEGGYRFTFGSGTRLTVV.

This clone is a singleton in its sample. The V gene is TRBV4-1, the J gene TRBJ1-6, with D perhaps TRBD1 (5 bases). This CDR3 comprises 20 residues. Germline CDR1 MGHRA, CDR2 YSYEKL. V lost 4 bases, J lost 0 bases, and 22 bases lay in between. The CDR3, as DNA: TGCGCCAGCAGCCTTAGGACACCGGCCATGTTTTCCTCCTATAATTCACCCCTCCACTTT. Encoded protein: CASSLRTPAMFSSYNSPLHF.

This chain uses TRBV6-5 with TRBJ1-2; D might be TRBD1 (5 bases). Germline V CDR1 and CDR2: MNHEY, SVGAGI. V lost 5 bases to trimming and J lost 10 bases, with 14 bases between them. This CDR3 contains 12 residues. Here the CDR3 DNA reads TGTGCCAGCAGTCGGGCCGGTGGACACTACACCTTC. Its protein product is CASSRAGGHYTF.

CDR3: CASSQDIGETQYF. Here the CDR3 DNA reads TGCGCCAGCAGCCAAGATATCGGAGAGACCCAGTACTTC. The gene calls are TRBV4-3 and TRBJ2-5, with D uncertain. The CDR3 totals 13 residues. V was cut by 0 bases and J by 4 bases, with 6 bases left in between. Germline V gives CDR1 LGHNA, CDR2 YSLEER.

The chain joins TRBV19 to TRBJ2-1; TRBD2 matches 7 bases. The germline gives CDR1 LNHDA, CDR2 SQIVND (reference sequence). V gave up 7 bases and J gave up 6 bases; unmatched junction bases: 12. The CDR3 runs 15 residues. The CDR3 is CASTVLAERGNEQFF. DNA of the CDR3: TGTGCCAGTACCGTTCTAGCGGAGAGGGGCAATGAGCAGTTCTTC. Complete variable domain (other parts from reference TRBV19 and TRBJ2-1): DGGITQSPKYLFRKEGQNVTLSCEQNLNHDAMYWYRQDPGQGLRLIYYSQIVNDFQKGDIAEGYSVSREKKESFPLTVTSAQKNPTAFYLCASTVLAERGNEQFFGPGTRLTVL.

This sequence joins TRBV5-1 and TRBJ2-7; 7 bases agree with TRBD2. V shed 4 bases and J 3 bases; nucleotides not matched to a gene: 10. Germline CDR1 is SGHRS and CDR2 is YFSETQ. The CDR3 consists of 15 residues. The CDR3 DNA sequence: TGCGCCAGCAGCATCCAGGGAGGGTTGGACTACGAGCAGTACTTC. This gives the protein CASSIQGGLDYEQYF.

The genes are TRBV12-1 and TRBJ2-7; the D call of TRBD2 is as the table states it, not checked on the DNA. TRBV12-1 is a pseudogene segment. This CDR3 has 13 amino acids. The CDR3 DNA sequence: TGTGCCATCCCCGGTACGGTCGGAGACGAGCAGTACTTC. Encoded protein: CAIPGTVGDEQYF.

The V gene is TRBV4-3, the J gene TRBJ2-3, with 7 bases that match TRBD1. J gave up 9 bases and V 1 base, and 4 bases lay outside the gene matches. Germline values: CDR1 LGHNA, CDR2 YSLEER. The CDR3 is 13 amino acids. Written as DNA, the CDR3 is TGCGCCAGCAGCCAAGGATTGGGACAGACGCAGTATTTT. Protein sequence: CASSQGLGQTQYF.

The V and J genes are TRBV5-4 and TRBJ1-5; D unclear. CDR3 length: 12 residues. Trimming pared 2 bases from V and 9 bases from J, leaving 9 bases between. CDR1 is SGHNT, CDR2 YYREEE, per germline (reference sequence). The CDR3: CASSFPGRPQHF. Here the CDR3 DNA reads TGTGCCAGCAGCTTTCCGGGGAGGCCCCAGCATTTT. The whole variable domain, filled in from reference TRBV5-4 and TRBJ1-5, reads ETGVTQSPTHLIKTRGQQVTLRCSSQSGHNTVSWYQQALGQGPQFIFQYYREEENGRGNFPPRFSGLQFPNYSSELNVNALELDDSALYLCASSFPGRPQHFGDGTRLSIL.

In DNA form, the CDR3 reads TGTGCCAGCAGTGCAGGGGGCTATAGGACAGATACGCAGTATTTT. Its protein product is CASSAGGYRTDTQYF. The genes are TRBV2 and TRBJ2-3; 8 bases are shared with TRBD1. J gave up 3 bases and V 4 bases, and 6 bases lay outside the gene matches. The CDR3 contains 15 residues. The germline V gene encodes CDR1 SNHLY and CDR2 FYNNEI.

J is TRBJ2-7 and V is TRBV18; 12 bases are a match to TRBD1. Trimming at V came to 2 bases and at J to 5 bases, leaving 7 bases not matched to a gene. Germline values: CDR1 KGHSH, CDR2 LQKENI. CDR3 size: 16 residues. CDR3 coding DNA: TGTGCCAGCTCACCATTGGTGGGACAGGGGGCCCACGAGCAGTACTTC. Translation: CASSPLVGQGAHEQYF.

This clone was seen just once. The chain carries TRBV11-2 and TRBJ1-2; D not resolved. The CDR3 covers 15 residues. Trimming shortened V by 5 bases and J by 0 bases, and 13 bases separated the two germline ends. In germline, CDR1 is SGHAT, CDR2 FQNNGV. DNA of the CDR3: TGTGCCAGCAGCCCAACAACGGTTACTAACTATGGCTACACCTTC. Residues: CASSPTTVTNYGYTF.

This chain joins TRBV19 and TRBJ1-3; tentative D call: TRBD1 (6 bases). The CDR3 consists of 16 residues. Germline V gene sequence: CDR1 LNHDA, CDR2 SQIVND (reference sequence). The V end lost 6 bases, the J end lost 4 bases, and 19 bases lay between the germline ends. The DNA of the CDR3 is TGTGCCAGTAGCCGAAGTGGGCAGGGGAACGGAAACACCATATATTTT. As protein: CASSRSGQGNGNTIYF.

The chain joins TRBV12-3 or TRBV12-4 to TRBJ2-5; D gene unclear. V was trimmed by 2 bases and J by 2 bases, leaving 6 bases between them. This CDR3 region has 13 residues. The CDR3 is CASSLYRQETQYF. The CDR3 region has the DNA TGTGCCAGCAGTTTATATAGACAAGAGACCCAGTACTTC.

The rearrangement uses TRBV11-2 and TRBJ2-7; D is possibly TRBD2 (6 bases). Germline assignment: CDR1 SGHAT and CDR2 FQNNGV. V lost 5 bases to trimming and J lost 6 bases, with 17 bases between them. CDR3 length: 14 residues. Here the CDR3 reads CASSPGGRRGEQYF. The CDR3 DNA follows: TGTGCCAGCAGCCCTGGGGGGAGGAGAGGCGAGCAGTACTTC.

This rearrangement joins TRBV30 to TRBJ2-2, with 9 bases that match TRBD1. With 3 bases clipped from V and 6 bases from J, the junction kept 8 bases outside the gene matches. The V gene's germline CDR1 is GTSNPN and CDR2 SVGIG (reference sequence). The CDR3 contains 15 residues. The CDR3 bases are TGTGCCTGGAGGCGGGACAGGGATATTTCCGGGGAGCTGTTTTTT. This gives the protein CAWRRDRDISGELFF.

This rearrangement joins TRBV18 to TRBJ1-3; D remains ambiguous. V gave up 6 bases and J gave up 8 bases, with 20 bases separating them. Germline V gene data show CDR1 as KGHSH and CDR2 as LQKENI. The CDR3 spans 15 residues. The CDR3 is CASSRERTVGDTIYF. The CDR3 bases are TGTGCCAGCTCGAGGGAAAGAACTGTTGGGGACACCATATATTTT.

The chain carries TRBV4-3 and TRBJ2-1; no reliable D call. CDR1 LGHNA and CDR2 YSLEER come from the germline V gene. The CDR3 is 15 amino acids. Trimming took off 1 base at V and 8 bases at J, with 15 bases between the two ends. CDR3 region: CASSQVLVGFYEQFF. CDR3 sequence (DNA): TGCGCCAGCAGCCAAGTTTTAGTAGGCTTCTATGAGCAGTTCTTC.

This chain links TRBV27 with TRBJ2-7, with TRBD2 matching over 12 bases. Germline V gene sequence: CDR1 MNHEY, CDR2 SMNVEV (reference sequence). The V segment lost 6 bases and the J segment 3 bases; nucleotides outside the gene matches: 6. The CDR3 covers 15 residues. CDR3 region: CASSLKLAGGYEQYF. The CDR3 DNA reads TGTGCCAGCAGCTTGAAACTAGCGGGAGGCTACGAGCAGTACTTC.

The rearrangement joins TRBV12-5 to TRBJ1-5; no clear D gene. The V and J ends lost 2 bases and 0 bases respectively, with 8 bases between them. Germline V lookup: CDR1 LGHNT, CDR2 FRNRAP. The CDR3 covers 15 residues. As DNA, the CDR3 is TGTGCTAGTGGTTTGATATTGGGTAGCAATCAGCCCCAGCATTTT. Translating gives CASGLILGSNQPQHF. Based on the CDR3 plus reference TRBV12-5 and TRBJ1-5, the full variable domain is DARVTQTPRHKVTEMGQEVTMRCQPILGHNTVFWYRQTMMQGLELLAYFRNRAPLDDSGMPKDRFSAEMPDATLATLKIQPSEPRDSAVYFCASGLILGSNQPQHFGDGTRLSIL.

The V gene is TRBV5-1, the J gene TRBJ2-1; D possibly corresponds to TRBD2 (6 bases). CDR1 and CDR2 (germline): SGHRS, YFSETQ. The V end was cut by 4 bases, the J end by 3 bases, with 14 bases between. The CDR3 totals 15 residues. CDR3 sequence reads: CASSLGTGNYNEQFF. The CDR3 nucleotides are TGCGCCAGCAGCCTAGGGACTGGGAACTACAATGAGCAGTTCTTC.

The chain uses TRBV6-5 and TRBJ1-2; perhaps TRBD1 as D (5 bases). CDR1 MNHEY and CDR2 SVGAGI come from the germline V gene. This CDR3 region has 15 residues. With 6 bases removed from V and 4 bases from J, the gap between germline ends came to 18 bases. The CDR3 protein is CASSRPGQGSYGYTF. CDR3 nucleotide sequence: TGTGCCAGCAGCCGACCAGGGCAGGGAAGCTATGGCTACACCTTC.